A single sample is the source of the 28 T cell receptor beta chains below, sequenced in a study of Graves' ophthalmopathy and Graves' hyperthyroidism. CDR3 regions of TCR beta were amplified from RNA transcripts. Scientists carried out first-round RT-PCR using HTBI primers and then a second-round multiplex PCR. TCRdb fed the multiplex PCR reads into MiXCR, producing one record per CDR3 protein. The table includes roughly 610,000 distinct CDR3 sequences, 22% detected once. Sequenced input: peripheral blood. The receptors were gathered from a woman aged 18 to 35 with stable Graves' hyperthyroidism. Some clones in this sample may be carry-over from other donors' samples.

The V call is TRBV6-1, the J call TRBJ2-5; D might be TRBD2 (6 bases). In germline, CDR1 is MNHNS, CDR2 SASEGT. The V gene lost 4 bases and the J gene lost 5 bases, with 17 bases spanning the gap. The CDR3 sequence is 15 residues long. The CDR3 protein is CASSVGSGREETQYF. DNA for the CDR3: TGTGCCAGCAGTGTAGGGTCAGGACGGGAGGAGACCCAGTACTTC.

CDR3 DNA: TGCAGTGCCGGCAAGGACGACAGGGGCGCCGGTGTCTACGAGCAGTACTTC. Its protein is CSAGKDDRGAGVYEQYF. The J gene is TRBJ2-7, the V gene TRBV20-1; 8 bases align to TRBD1. V dropped 6 bases and J dropped 3; count of bases not matched to a gene: 19. This CDR3 is built from 17 residues. Germline V lookup: CDR1 DFQATT, CDR2 SNEGSKA (reference sequence).

This clonotype was observed many times. The chain recombines TRBV19 with TRBJ2-7; either TRBD1 or TRBD2 may fit D (5 bases each). The CDR3 sequence is 15 residues long. With 5 bases removed from V and 2 bases from J, the gap between germline ends came to 16 bases. The V gene's germline CDR1 is LNHDA and CDR2 SQIVND (reference sequence). The CDR3 spells CASSADGTITYEQYF. The CDR3 nucleotides are TGTGCCAGTAGTGCAGACGGGACGATCACCTACGAGCAGTACTTC.

This clonotype was counted ten times or more. The chain uses TRBV28 and TRBJ2-5; D tentatively reads TRBD1 or TRBD2 (5 bases each). CDR1 and CDR2 (germline): MDHEN, SYDVKM. Trimming stripped 11 bases from V and 5 bases from J, with 18 bases between. The CDR3 covers 13 residues. The CDR3 protein is CACLKRGFETQYF. CDR3 bases: TGTGCCTGCCTTAAGAGGGGATTCGAGACCCAGTACTTC.

This clonotype was counted ten times or more. The rearrangement links TRBV9 to TRBJ2-7; D may be TRBD2 (6 bases). V lost 0 bases, J lost 1 base, and 11 bases lay in between. CDR3 length: 15 amino acids. CDR1 and CDR2 from the germline V gene are SGDLS and YYNGEE. The CDR3 loop is CASSVGSGTSYEQYF. The CDR3 DNA sequence: TGTGCCAGCAGCGTAGGATCAGGGACTTCCTACGAGCAGTACTTC.

This clonotype was seen at least ten times. The V call is TRBV9, the J call TRBJ2-7, with TRBD2 as a possible D gene (5 bases). The CDR3 is 13 amino acids. From germline, CDR1 is SGDLS and CDR2 YYNGEE. V was shortened by 0 bases and J by 3 bases, with 7 bases between the two germline ends. Here the CDR3 reads CASSVVEGYEQYF. The CDR3 nucleotides are TGTGCCAGCAGCGTAGTAGAGGGCTACGAGCAGTACTTC. The full variable domain, in which reference TRBV9 and TRBJ2-7 provide the parts outside the CDR3, is DSGVTQTPKHLITATGQRVTLRCSPRSGDLSVYWYQQSLDQGLQFLIQYYNGEERAKGNILERFSAQQFPDLHSELNLSSLELGDSALYFCASSVVEGYEQYFGPGTRLTVT.

This clonotype has at least ten counts. The chain joins TRBV11-1 to TRBJ1-5; D remains unclear. Germline CDR1 SGHAT, CDR2 FQDESV (reference sequence). Trimming stripped 5 bases from V and 4 bases from J, with 9 bases between. The CDR3 runs to 13 residues. CDR3 bases: TGTGCCAGCAGCCCCGACCCGAATCAGCCCCAGCATTTT. Its protein is CASSPDPNQPQHF.

The table lists this clonotype with many counts. The chain combines TRBV12-3 or TRBV12-4 with TRBJ1-5; D uncertain. The CDR3 contains 14 residues. V lost 2 bases to trimming and J lost 0 bases, with 5 bases between them. CDR3 nucleotide sequence: TGTGCCAGCAGTTTAAAGCTTAGCAATCAGCCCCAGCATTTT. Translating gives CASSLKLSNQPQHF.

There are many counts of this clonotype. The chain combines TRBV12-3 or TRBV12-4 with TRBJ2-1; weak D call: TRBD1 (7 bases). V gave up 3 bases and J gave up 8 bases, with 14 bases separating them. This CDR3 is 14 amino acids long. The CDR3 nucleotides are TGTGCCAGCAGTTTTAACCAGGGGGGTGATGAGCAGTTCTTC. It yields the protein CASSFNQGGDEQFF.

This clonotype showed up many times. This chain connects TRBV6-2 or TRBV6-3 to TRBJ2-7, with 8 bases identical to TRBD1. The germline CDR1 and CDR2 sequences are MNHEY and SVGEGT. The CDR3 spans 18 residues. Germline trimming cut 2 bases from V and 2 bases from J; bases unmatched to any gene: 14. CDR3 amino acids: CASSYLLLPGTGAYEQYF. CDR3 coding DNA: TGTGCCAGCAGTTACCTCCTTCTTCCCGGGACAGGCGCCTACGAGCAGTACTTC.

CDR3 DNA sequence: TGCAGCGCTGGAGACAGGGGAGGCTATGGCTACACCTTC. Its protein is CSAGDRGGYGYTF. The chain carries TRBV29-1 and TRBJ1-2; 8 nucleotides align to TRBD1. The CDR3 has 13 amino acids. Germline V gene lookup returns CDR1 SQVTM and CDR2 ANQGSEA. The J segment lost 4 bases and the V segment lost 7 bases, leaving 8 bases of the junction unmatched.

In its sample, this clonotype was seen many times. The chain combines TRBV11-2 with TRBJ2-7; D is perhaps TRBD1 (6 bases). In germline, CDR1 is SGHAT, CDR2 FQNNGV. CDR3 length equals 14 residues. With 6 bases removed from V and 3 bases from J, the gap between germline ends came to 15 bases. The CDR3 sequence is CASRPDRNFYEQYF. The CDR3 DNA reads as TGTGCCAGCAGACCGGACAGAAATTTCTACGAGCAGTACTTC.

The sample holds many counts of this clonotype. The rearrangement joins TRBV12-3 or TRBV12-4 to TRBJ2-5; the match to TRBD2 covers 13 bases. Trimming cost V 6 bases and J 1 base; bases outside gene matches: 11. The CDR3 length is 18 residues. The CDR3 DNA is TGTGCCAGCAGGGGGGGACTAGCGGGGAGCTACCTCCAAGAGACCCAGTACTTC. As protein: CASRGGLAGSYLQETQYF.

This clonotype came up many times. This rearrangement joins TRBV25-1 to TRBJ1-2, with a possible D match to TRBD1 (5 bases). The CDR3 consists of 16 residues. Trimming stripped 4 bases from V and 3 bases from J, with 18 bases between. CDR1 is MGHDK, CDR2 SYGVNS, per germline. The CDR3 DNA reads TGTGCCAGCAGTGGAGAGGGAAAGGGACCCCACTATGGCTACACCTTC. Amino acid sequence: CASSGEGKGPHYGYTF.

This clonotype has ten or more counts. J is TRBJ1-1 and V is TRBV9; possible D gene TRBD1, 5 bases. V was pared by 4 bases and J by 1 base, with 20 bases between. The CDR3 extends over 17 amino acids. The V gene's germline CDR1 is SGDLS and CDR2 YYNGEE. CDR3 nucleotide sequence: TGTGCCAGCAGCTCAAGCGGGTCGGGGGAGGCGAACACTGAAGCTTTCTTT. It codes for CASSSSGSGEANTEAFF.

This clonotype was found many times. This rearrangement joins TRBV5-1 to TRBJ2-5; D is ambiguous. Trimming pared 0 bases from V and 3 bases from J, leaving 21 bases between. Germline values: CDR1 SGHRS, CDR2 YFSETQ. This CDR3 has 18 residues. The chain's CDR3 is CASSLEVRDLRLKETQYF. The CDR3 region has the DNA TGCGCCAGCAGCTTGGAGGTCCGCGACCTGAGACTGAAAGAGACCCAGTACTTC.

This clonotype has only a few counts. The rearrangement joins TRBV4-2 to TRBJ1-2; no firm D call. This CDR3 has 16 residues. In germline, CDR1 is LGHNA, CDR2 YNFKEQ. V lost 0 bases and J 1 base, leaving 12 bases between the germline ends. CDR3 sequence: CASSQDGGGDNYGYTF. CDR3 in DNA: TGTGCCAGCAGCCAAGATGGCGGCGGGGATAACTATGGCTACACCTTC.

The chain employs TRBV27 and TRBJ2-2, with 8 nucleotides matching TRBD1. There are 15 residues in the CDR3. Germline trimming cut 3 bases from V and 3 bases from J; bases unmatched to any gene: 3. CDR1 and CDR2 (germline): MNHEY, SMNVEV (reference sequence). The CDR3 here is CASSFQGAYTGELFF. The CDR3 DNA sequence: TGTGCCAGCAGTTTTCAGGGGGCATACACCGGGGAGCTGTTTTTT.

This clonotype was seen at least ten times. The chain couples TRBV12-3 or TRBV12-4 to TRBJ1-5; D unresolved. V lost 6 bases and J 5 bases, leaving 20 bases between the germline ends. CDR3 length: 16 residues. The CDR3 region is CASSLVGSSSYQPQHF. The CDR3 DNA sequence: TGTGCCAGCAGCCTCGTGGGGAGTTCGTCCTATCAGCCCCAGCATTTT.

This clonotype came up many times. V usage is TRBV9 and J usage is TRBJ1-2; TRBD1 agrees at 8 bases. Trimming cost V 3 bases and J 8 bases; bases outside gene matches: 12. Germline V gene lookup returns CDR1 SGDLS and CDR2 YYNGEE. The CDR3 extends over 15 amino acids. CDR3 DNA: TGTGCCAGCAGCGCAGAGGGACAGGCAGGCTGGGGCTACACCTTC. Its protein product is CASSAEGQAGWGYTF.

As regards this clonotype: At one of its ends the junction is not consistent with the germline gene, which may arise from a read error. The chain links TRBV27 to TRBJ1-5; no reliable D call. This CDR3 has 14 residues. Germline lookup yields CDR1 MNHEY and CDR2 SMNVEV (reference sequence). The CDR3 coding sequence is TGTGCCAGCAGTTTATACATAGACAATCAGCCTCAGCATTTT. Its protein is CASSLYIDNQPQHF.

The CDR3 loop reads CASSWVAGGYEQYF. The CDR3 nucleotides read TGTGCCAGCAGTTGGGTAGCGGGAGGTTACGAGCAGTACTTC. The gene calls are TRBV12-3 or TRBV12-4 and TRBJ2-7; 10 bases agree with TRBD2. The CDR3 is 14 amino acids. Trimming took 4 bases from V and 4 from J; bases not matched to a gene: 4.

This clonotype appeared many times. The rearrangement uses TRBV10-3 and TRBJ2-5; D is undetermined. Germline V lookup: CDR1 ENHRY, CDR2 SYGVKD. Trimming left V 3 bases short and J 5 bases short, with 10 bases between. This CDR3 has 13 residues. DNA of the CDR3: TGTGCCATCAGTGAAATAGTGGGGGAGACCCAGTACTTC. This codes for CAISEIVGETQYF.

The chain links TRBV7-8 to TRBJ1-5; D is perhaps TRBD1 (5 bases). This CDR3 comprises 17 residues. Germline CDR1 SGHVS, CDR2 FQNEAQ. Trimming left V 5 bases short and J 6 bases short, with 23 bases between. The CDR3 loop is CASSAPGRKGLGQPQHF. CDR3 DNA sequence: TGTGCCAGCAGCGCCCCGGGTCGTAAGGGACTAGGTCAGCCCCAGCATTTT.

To note about this clonotype: A read error may produce the germline difference seen at one junction end. The V call is TRBV5-1, the J call TRBJ2-7, with D perhaps matching TRBD1 or TRBD2 (6 bases each). Germline V gene data show CDR1 as SGHRS and CDR2 as YFSETQ. This CDR3 has 12 amino acids. The CDR3 sequence is CASSLTGAPSHF. Written as DNA, the CDR3 is TGCGCCAGCAGCTTGACGGGGGCGCCTTCACACTTC.

With respect to this clonotype: The missing conserved phenylalanine or tryptophan at the end of this CDR3 makes a read error likely. V usage is TRBV6-1 and J usage is TRBJ1-2, with 8 nucleotides matching TRBD1. CDR1 and CDR2 from the germline V gene are MNHNS and SASEGT. The CDR3 has 13 residues. With V trimmed by 6 bases and J by 4 bases, 4 bases remained unmatched. For the CDR3, the DNA is TGTGCCAGCAGAGATACAGGGGGCTATGGCTACACCGTC. Translating gives CASRDTGGYGYTV.

This chain connects TRBV5-1 to TRBJ2-7; D could derive from TRBD1 or TRBD2 (5 bases each). CDR3 size: 15 residues. Trimming cost V 4 bases and J 3 bases, with 17 bases left between them. Germline V lookup: CDR1 SGHRS, CDR2 YFSETQ. DNA of the CDR3: TGCGCCAGCAGCCCCTCGGGGCAGTTCCACTACGAGCAGTACTTC. Translated: CASSPSGQFHYEQYF.

This clonotype showed up many times. V is TRBV30 and J is TRBJ2-5; the match to TRBD2 covers 7 bases. The germline CDR1 and CDR2 sequences are GTSNPN and SVGIG (reference sequence). Trimming cost V 0 bases and J 5 bases; bases outside gene matches: 9. This CDR3 contains 15 residues. The CDR3 region is CAWSVNSGEGETQYF. As DNA, the CDR3 is TGTGCCTGGAGTGTAAATTCCGGGGAGGGGGAGACCCAGTACTTC.